What follows are 28 T cell receptor beta chains derived from one specimen sequenced in a study of blood T cell repertoires in COVID-19. Sequenced by immunoSEQ multiplex PCR; TCRdb stores in-frame clones only, minus some. The table shows more than 200,000 clones, with under 90% occurring only once. Sequences were obtained from peripheral blood. These receptors all come from a man between 50 and 59 years old with COVID-19, enrolled during active disease.

This rearrangement joins TRBV19 to TRBJ2-7; D gene ambiguous. V dropped 3 bases and J dropped 1 base, with 7 bases sitting between them. The CDR3 is made up of 13 amino acids. Germline V CDR1 and CDR2: LNHDA, SQIVND (reference sequence). CDR3 in amino acids: CASSIGESYEQYF. CDR3 nucleotides: TGTGCCAGTAGTATCGGTGAATCCTACGAGCAGTACTTC. The full variable domain, with the rest looked up from reference TRBV19 and TRBJ2-7, is DGGITQSPKYLFRKEGQNVTLSCEQNLNHDAMYWYRQDPGQGLRLIYYSQIVNDFQKGDIAEGYSVSREKKESFPLTVTSAQKNPTAFYLCASSIGESYEQYFGPGTRLTVT.

In nucleotides, the CDR3 is TGTGCCAGCAGCCGGGACTTCGAATATGGCTACACCTTC. It translates to CASSRDFEYGYTF. The J gene is TRBJ1-2, the V gene TRBV14, with D possibly TRBD1 on 5 matching bases. The CDR3 has 13 residues. V lost 4 bases and J lost 5, with 11 bases in between. Germline V gene lookup returns CDR1 SGHDN and CDR2 FVKESK.

J is TRBJ1-4 and V is TRBV19; the D is unclear. V shed 3 bases and J shed 0 bases, with 5 bases lying between them. Germline lookup yields CDR1 LNHDA and CDR2 SQIVND (reference sequence). The CDR3 consists of 14 residues. DNA of the CDR3: TGTGCCAGTAGTATGCACACAACTAATGAAAAACTGTTTTTT. As protein: CASSMHTTNEKLFF.

The count of this clone is one. The CDR3 spells CASSIGGSGGFQETQYF. Here the CDR3 DNA reads TGTGCCAGTAGTATAGGTGGTAGCGGGGGGTTCCAAGAGACCCAGTACTTC. The chain couples TRBV19 to TRBJ2-5, with 10 bases lining up with TRBD2. The CDR3 runs 17 residues. The V and J ends lost 1 base and 1 base, in that order; junction bases with no gene match: 6. Germline-derived CDR1 and CDR2 are LNHDA and SQIVND (reference sequence).

As concerns this clone: Because the CDR3's place on the DNA is in doubt, the DNA is left out and the CDR3 is given as listed by TCRdb. The J gene is TRBJ1-3, the V gene TRBV12-1; the table gives TRBD1 as D, unverified against the DNA. TRBV12-1 is tagged as a pseudogene. The CDR3 spans 17 amino acids, including both terminal residues. The CDR3 protein is CASSFGQGALPGNTIYF.

The chain uses TRBV4-3 and TRBJ1-3, with D unclear. CDR1 is LGHNA, CDR2 YSLEER, per germline. CDR3 size: 16 residues. The V gene lost 0 bases and the J gene lost 1 base, with 10 bases spanning the gap. CDR3 coding DNA: TGCGCCAGCAGCCAAGATACCGGGAAATCTGGAAACACCATATATTTT. It specifies CASSQDTGKSGNTIYF.

The table lists this clone with a few counts. This chain connects TRBV6-2 or TRBV6-3 to TRBJ2-2, with 7 positions matching TRBD1. The CDR3 runs 15 residues. Germline V CDR1 and CDR2: MNHEY, SVGEGT. V was pared by 5 bases and J by 2 bases, with 5 bases of the junction left unmatched. In nucleotides, the CDR3 is TGTGCCAGCAGTAATTACAGGGGAAACACCGGGGAGCTGTTTTTT. It yields the protein CASSNYRGNTGELFF.

This rearrangement joins TRBV4-3 to TRBJ1-2; 11 bases agree with TRBD1. CDR1 is LGHNA and CDR2 is YSLEER in the germline V gene. The trim removed 1 base at V and 8 bases at J, leaving 6 bases unmatched. CDR3 length: 15 amino acids. The CDR3: CASSQAGTGGVGYTF. CDR3 DNA sequence: TGCGCCAGCAGCCAAGCCGGGACAGGGGGTGTCGGCTACACCTTC.

This clone was counted only a few times. The chain couples TRBV4-3 to TRBJ1-2; 7 nucleotides align to TRBD1. The CDR3 extends over 14 amino acids. From germline, CDR1 is LGHNA and CDR2 YSLEER. Losses at the gene ends were 0 bases for V and 5 bases for J; bases not matched to a gene: 3. Written as DNA, the CDR3 is TGCGCCAGCAGCCAAGATCCAGGGGGATATGGCTACACCTTC. Amino acid sequence: CASSQDPGGYGYTF.

This rearrangement joins TRBV6-2 or TRBV6-3 to TRBJ1-4; 8 bases fit TRBD1. Germline V gene data show CDR1 as MNHEY and CDR2 as SVGEGT. Trimming cost V 6 bases and J 2 bases; bases outside gene matches: 5. The CDR3 has 15 residues. The CDR3 reads CASRYRGSTNEKLFF. Here the CDR3 DNA reads TGTGCCAGCAGATACAGGGGGTCGACTAATGAAAAACTGTTTTTT.

This clone appeared many times. J is TRBJ2-7 and V is TRBV19; 7 bases match TRBD2. Germline V gene data show CDR1 as LNHDA and CDR2 as SQIVND (reference sequence). The junction had 7 bases not matched to a gene; V was cut back by 5 bases and J by 3 bases. The CDR3 covers 14 residues. As DNA, the CDR3 is TGTGCCAGTAGTTCAGGACTAGTCCTCTACGAGCAGTACTTC. Translated: CASSSGLVLYEQYF. Looking up the rest from reference TRBV19 and TRBJ2-7 gives the full variable domain: DGGITQSPKYLFRKEGQNVTLSCEQNLNHDAMYWYRQDPGQGLRLIYYSQIVNDFQKGDIAEGYSVSREKKESFPLTVTSAQKNPTAFYLCASSSGLVLYEQYFGPGTRLTVT.

In DNA, the CDR3 is TGTGCCAGCTCGCCCACTGAGGGCAACACCGGGGAGCTGTTTTTT. Its translation is CASSPTEGNTGELFF. The chain is built from TRBV18 and TRBJ2-2; tentatively, D is TRBD2 (5 bases). Trimming took 6 bases from V and 2 from J, leaving 13 bases between them. This CDR3 spans 15 amino acids. CDR1 KGHSH and CDR2 LQKENI come from the germline V gene.

Turning to this clone: Germline is not matched at one junction end, which may reflect a read error. The V and J genes are TRBV7-7 and TRBJ2-7; D might be TRBD2 (6 bases). Germline CDR1 reads SSHAT; CDR2 reads FNYEAQ (reference sequence). The CDR3 is 15 amino acids. The CDR3 bases are TGTGCTAGCAGCTTAGAGGAGGGAGATGGCTACGAGCAGTACTTC. This gives the protein CASSLEEGDGYEQYF.

The chain couples TRBV19 to TRBJ2-1; D gene ambiguous. Deletions cut 4 bases from V and 5 bases from J, with 6 bases between. Germline CDR1 and CDR2: LNHDA and SQIVND (reference sequence). This CDR3 is 12 amino acids long. CDR3 sequence reads: CASSRRNNEQFF. The CDR3 region has the DNA TGTGCCAGTAGTAGGAGAAACAATGAGCAGTTCTTC.

The genes are TRBV28 and TRBJ2-3, with TRBD2 matching over 8 bases. Germline CDR1 MDHEN, CDR2 SYDVKM. Germline trimming cut 3 bases from V and 0 bases from J; bases unmatched to any gene: 11. The CDR3 loop spans 18 amino acids. Here the CDR3 reads CASSLGSYGRDSTDTQYF. CDR3 sequence (DNA): TGTGCCAGCAGTTTGGGCTCGTACGGGAGGGATAGCACAGATACGCAGTATTTT.

V is TRBV19 and J is TRBJ1-3, with a weak D call TRBD1 (6 bases). Germline lookup yields CDR1 LNHDA and CDR2 SQIVND (reference sequence). V was pared by 2 bases and J by 2 bases, with 13 bases between. The CDR3 extends over 16 amino acids. In DNA form, the CDR3 reads TGTGCCAGTAGTATAAACAGGGACGCGGCTGGAAACACCATATATTTT. Translated, it gives CASSINRDAAGNTIYF.

The rearrangement links TRBV24-1 to TRBJ1-5; no clear D gene. V was cut by 4 bases and J by 7 bases, with 13 bases left in between. Germline loops: CDR1 KGHDR, CDR2 SFDVKD. The CDR3 spans 14 residues. For the CDR3, the DNA is TGTGCCACCAGTGAGGCGGCTGGGGAGCAGCCCCAGCATTTT. Residues: CATSEAAGEQPQHF.

This sequence joins TRBV5-4 and TRBJ2-7, with 13 bases matching TRBD2. The CDR3 runs to 17 residues. V dropped 4 bases and J dropped 2; count of bases not matched to a gene: 9. Germline V lookup: CDR1 SGHNT, CDR2 YYREEE (reference sequence). CDR3 DNA: TGTGCCAGCAGCCGGGGACTAGCGGGACATCCTACCTACGAGCAGTACTTC. Residues: CASSRGLAGHPTYEQYF.

V and J are TRBV11-2 and TRBJ2-1, with D uncertain. The ends were cut back, 3 bases at V and 8 bases at J, with 11 bases in the middle. The germline gives CDR1 SGHAT, CDR2 FQNNGV. The CDR3 is made up of 13 amino acids. CDR3 residues: CASSFGQLDEQFF. The CDR3 coding sequence is TGTGCCAGCAGCTTTGGGCAGTTAGATGAGCAGTTCTTC.

The chain carries TRBV19 and TRBJ2-3, with 8 nucleotides matching TRBD2. V shed 9 bases and J 6 bases; nucleotides not matched to a gene: 8. From germline, CDR1 is LNHDA and CDR2 SQIVND (reference sequence). This CDR3 contains 13 residues. CDR3 sequence: CASRDGGGDTQYF. DNA of the CDR3: TGTGCCAGCCGGGACGGCGGGGGGGATACGCAGTATTTT.

This chain uses TRBV5-8 with TRBJ2-7; D is perhaps TRBD2 (7 bases). Looked up from germline, CDR1 is SGHTS and CDR2 is YDEGEE. V was trimmed by 4 bases and J by 5 bases, leaving 16 bases between them. The CDR3 runs to 14 residues. The CDR3 nucleotides read TGTGCCAGCAGCCCCCGGAAGGGGGGGGACGAGCAGTACTTC. This sequence encodes CASSPRKGGDEQYF.

The chain employs TRBV2 and TRBJ2-2; TRBD1 might be the D (6 bases). From germline, CDR1 is SNHLY and CDR2 FYNNEI. CDR3 length: 16 residues. Trimming left V 2 bases short and J 1 base short, with 11 bases between. The DNA for the CDR3 is TGTGCCAGCAGTGAATTAGGGACAATGAACACCGGGGAGCTGTTTTTT. This codes for CASSELGTMNTGELFF.

This clone was seen once. The CDR3 reads CASRRGGHLNTGELFF. CDR3 DNA: TGTGCCAGCAGAAGAGGGGGACACTTGAACACCGGGGAGCTGTTTTTT. The chain recombines TRBV5-4 with TRBJ2-2; weak D call: TRBD1 (6 bases). The CDR3 sequence is 16 residues long. Germline V gives CDR1 SGHNT, CDR2 YYREEE (reference sequence). V lost 5 bases and J 1 base, leaving 15 bases between the germline ends. Supplemented by reference TRBV5-4 and TRBJ2-2, the full variable domain reads ETGVTQSPTHLIKTRGQQVTLRCSSQSGHNTVSWYQQALGQGPQFIFQYYREEENGRGNFPPRFSGLQFPNYSSELNVNALELDDSALYLCASRRGGHLNTGELFFGEGSRLTVL.

V and J are TRBV15 and TRBJ1-5; possibly TRBD1 for D (5 bases). Germline assignment: CDR1 LNHNV and CDR2 YYDKDF (reference sequence). This CDR3 is built from 15 residues. V was pared by 3 bases and J by 4 bases, with 13 bases between. For the CDR3, the DNA is TGTGCCACCAGCAGTGAAACAGGTATAAATCAGCCCCAGCATTTT. This sequence encodes CATSSETGINQPQHF.

The chain has TRBV5-6 and TRBJ1-2; perhaps TRBD1 as D (6 bases). Germline CDR1 is SGHDT and CDR2 is YYEEEE. V was trimmed by 2 bases and J by 3 bases, leaving 14 bases between them. The CDR3 has 15 residues. The CDR3: CASSFGRGGHYGYTF. Here the CDR3 DNA reads TGTGCCAGCAGCTTCGGTAGAGGGGGTCACTATGGCTACACCTTC. Full variable domain (rest looked up from reference TRBV5-6 and TRBJ1-2): DAGVTQSPTHLIKTRGQQVTLRCSPKSGHDTVSWYQQALGQGPQFIFQYYEEEERQRGNFPDRFSGHQFPNYSSELNVNALLLGDSALYLCASSFGRGGHYGYTFGSGTRLTVV.

V and J are TRBV5-4 and TRBJ1-1; D may be TRBD1 (6 bases). Germline assignment: CDR1 SGHNT and CDR2 YYREEE (reference sequence). There are 15 residues in the CDR3. Trimming left V 4 bases short and J 1 base short, with 14 bases between. The CDR3 DNA reads TGTGCCAGCAGCACAGGGCCTGTAGGGAACACTGAAGCTTTCTTT. Encoded protein: CASSTGPVGNTEAFF.

The chain couples TRBV5-1 to TRBJ2-2; the D is unclear. Trimming took 2 bases from V and 0 from J, leaving 5 bases between them. Germline loops: CDR1 SGHRS, CDR2 YFSETQ. The CDR3 consists of 14 residues. CDR3 in DNA: TGCGCCAGCAGCTTCGTAGCGAACACCGGGGAGCTGTTTTTT. Translation gives CASSFVANTGELFF.

The CDR3 coding sequence is TGTGCCAGCAACCAGCAGGGGGCGAGGACTAATGAAAAACTGTTTTTT. Encoded protein: CASNQQGARTNEKLFF. The rearrangement uses TRBV5-6 and TRBJ1-4; TRBD1 matches 8 bases. Trimming cost V 6 bases and J 2 bases; bases outside gene matches: 9. The CDR3 extends over 16 amino acids. CDR1 and CDR2 from the germline V gene are SGHDT and YYEEEE.